These 20 T cell receptor beta chains originate from one sample sequenced in a study of response to subunit inactivated influenza vaccine. One entry per CDR3 protein results from TCRdb running MiXCR on the RT-PCR reads. Here the sample spans approximately 530,000 distinct CDR3 sequences, over 10% being singletons. The sample consisted of PBMCs from blood, taken 45 days after vaccination. These receptors came from a man between 45 and 60 years old who received an inactivated influenza vaccine.

This clonotype has a handful of counts. The chain carries TRBV5-1 and TRBJ2-3; TRBD2 agrees at 9 bases. CDR1 is SGHRS, CDR2 YFSETQ, per germline. The length of the CDR3 is 20 residues. V trimming: 0 bases; J trimming: 1 base; junction bases outside the gene matches: 15. The CDR3 coding sequence is TGCGCCAGCAGCTTGGGATTTTTGACCGGGACTAGCTATGGCACAGATACGCAGTATTTT. Its protein is CASSLGFLTGTSYGTDTQYF.

This chain joins TRBV6-1 and TRBJ2-7; D perhaps matches TRBD2 (6 bases). The CDR3 totals 14 residues. V was clipped by 8 bases and J by 1 base, with 15 bases between them. Germline lookup yields CDR1 MNHNS and CDR2 SASEGT. CDR3 DNA: TGTGCCAGCTGGGGACTGGAGTTATCCTACGAGCAGTACTTC. Encoded protein: CASWGLELSYEQYF.

In its sample, this clonotype was seen many times. The V gene is TRBV27, the J gene TRBJ2-5; 9 positions agree with TRBD1. The CDR3 covers 16 residues. From germline, CDR1 is MNHEY and CDR2 SMNVEV (reference sequence). With V trimmed by 0 bases and J by 8 bases, 10 bases remained unmatched. The CDR3 region has the DNA TGTGCCAGCAGTTTATCATCGGGACAGGGTGCGACCACCCAGTACTTC. As protein: CASSLSSGQGATTQYF.

In this sample, this clonotype turned up many times. The chain has TRBV4-2 and TRBJ2-1, with TRBD2 matching over 10 bases. The germline gives CDR1 LGHNA, CDR2 YNFKEQ. The CDR3 spans 16 residues. Germline trimming cut 1 base from V and 9 bases from J; bases unmatched to any gene: 9. For the CDR3, the DNA is TGTGCCAGCAGCCAAGTAGCGGGAGGAAGTATGGGTGAGCAGTTCTTC. This translates into CASSQVAGGSMGEQFF.

As to this clonotype: Given a much more abundant clone one base away, this may be a read error. The chain recombines TRBV27 with TRBJ2-7; D remains ambiguous. This CDR3 contains 16 residues. Germline V gene data show CDR1 as MNHEY and CDR2 as SMNVEV (reference sequence). CDR3 in DNA: TGTGCCAGCAGTCGGATCAGAGGAGATTGGGCCTACGAGCAGTGCTTC. This translates into CASSRIRGDWAYEQCF.

This clonotype was seen at least ten times. J is TRBJ2-7 and V is TRBV6-6; D is tentatively TRBD1 or TRBD2 (5 bases each). The germline V gene encodes CDR1 MNHNY and CDR2 SVGAGI (reference sequence). This CDR3 has 12 amino acids. V was shortened by 5 bases and J by 5 bases, with 10 bases between the two germline ends. The CDR3: CASSAGRDEQYF. DNA for the CDR3: TGTGCCAGCAGTGCGGGCAGGGACGAGCAGTACTTC.

This clonotype showed up many times. V is TRBV12-3 or TRBV12-4 and J is TRBJ2-1, with D perhaps matching TRBD2 (6 bases). Trimming left V 5 bases short and J 4 bases short, with 12 bases between. The CDR3 has 14 residues. For the CDR3, the DNA is TGTGCCAGCAGTAGAGTTAGCGGATACAATGAGCAGTTCTTC. This translates into CASSRVSGYNEQFF.

This clonotype occurred a few times. J is TRBJ2-3 and V is TRBV6-5; 12 bases fit TRBD2. V lost 4 bases to trimming and J lost 5 bases; unmatched junction nucleotides: 10. The CDR3 has 17 amino acids. Germline V lookup: CDR1 MNHEY, CDR2 SVGAGI. CDR3 nucleotides: TGTGCCAGCAGTTCCGCGAAACTAGCGGGGGGCCAAGATACGCAGTATTTT. Translated, it gives CASSSAKLAGGQDTQYF.

This clonotype was counted only a few times. The rearrangement uses TRBV7-9 and TRBJ2-2, with D possibly being TRBD1 or TRBD2 (5 bases each). The V end lost 5 bases, the J end lost 4 bases, and 17 bases lay between the germline ends. Germline V CDR1 and CDR2: SEHNR, FQNEAQ (reference sequence). The CDR3 runs 16 residues. CDR3 sequence (DNA): TGTGCCAGCAGCCCCCCCTTCCGGGACCCCACCGGGGAGCTGTTTTTT. This sequence encodes CASSPPFRDPTGELFF.

This rearrangement joins TRBV20-1 to TRBJ2-3; 9 positions agree with TRBD2. The V and J ends lost 4 bases and 2 bases, in that order; junction bases with no gene match: 7. CDR3 length: 15 amino acids. Germline V gives CDR1 DFQATT, CDR2 SNEGSKA (reference sequence). CDR3 sequence: CSAISGGAYTDTQYF. DNA of the CDR3: TGCAGTGCTATTAGCGGGGGAGCCTACACAGATACGCAGTATTTT.

This sequence joins TRBV12-3 or TRBV12-4 and TRBJ2-2; D is uncertain. The CDR3 is 16 amino acids. V lost 0 bases to trimming and J lost 3 bases, with 11 bases between them. This CDR3 is CASSLAGIFDTGELFF. DNA for the CDR3: TGTGCCAGCAGTTTAGCAGGGATCTTCGACACCGGGGAGCTGTTTTTT.

The V gene is TRBV7-2, the J gene TRBJ2-5; TRBD2 agrees at 11 bases. Germline-derived CDR1 and CDR2 are SGHTA and FQGNSA. The CDR3 consists of 16 residues. With V trimmed by 4 bases and J by 1 base, 5 bases remained unmatched. CDR3 DNA: TGTGCCAGCAGCTCCCGTAGCGGGGGGGCCCAAGAGACCCAGTACTTC. This codes for CASSSRSGGAQETQYF.

This clonotype was counted at least ten times. The chain carries TRBV28 and TRBJ1-5, with 9 nucleotides matching TRBD1. CDR3 length equals 15 residues. V shed 5 bases and J 6 bases; nucleotides not matched to a gene: 8. CDR1 and CDR2 from the germline V gene are MDHEN and SYDVKM. This CDR3 is CASSPHRGLGQPQHF. CDR3 DNA: TGTGCCAGCAGTCCTCACAGGGGGCTCGGTCAGCCCCAGCATTTT. Filled out from reference TRBV28 and TRBJ1-5, the complete variable domain reads DVKVTQSSRYLVKRTGEKVFLECVQDMDHENMFWYRQDPGLGLRLIYFSYDVKMKEKGDIPEGYSVSREKKERFSLILESASTNQTSMYLCASSPHRGLGQPQHFGDGTRLSIL.

This clonotype appeared once. V is TRBV11-2 and J is TRBJ2-7; a weak D match, TRBD1 (5 bases). This CDR3 spans 16 amino acids. V gave up 5 bases and J gave up 2 bases, with 19 bases separating them. Germline CDR1 reads SGHAT; CDR2 reads FQNNGV. CDR3 bases: TGTGCCAGCAGCCCACGCCGCGAGACAGCTACCTACGAGCAGTACTTC. Translation gives CASSPRRETATYEQYF.

This clonotype was picked up a small number of times. The chain employs TRBV12-3 or TRBV12-4 and TRBJ2-1, with a weak D call TRBD1 (5 bases). The CDR3 contains 15 residues. Trimming shortened V by 1 base and J by 4 bases, and 11 bases separated the two germline ends. CDR3: CASSLGDSYYNEQFF. The CDR3, as DNA: TGTGCCAGCAGTTTAGGAGACAGCTATTACAATGAGCAGTTCTTC.

This clonotype showed up many times. This chain uses TRBV12-3 or TRBV12-4 with TRBJ1-1; weak D call: TRBD1 (5 bases). This CDR3 comprises 14 residues. V lost 4 bases, J lost 4 bases, and 13 bases lay in between. CDR3 bases: TGTGCCAGCAGTTCCAGGGCGGGTGGCACTGAAGCTTTCTTT. Its protein product is CASSSRAGGTEAFF.

The rearrangement uses TRBV4-1 and TRBJ1-2; TRBD1 aligns across 7 bases. The CDR3 loop spans 15 amino acids. J was trimmed by 2 bases and V by 1 base; bases with no gene match: 4. Germline CDR1 is MGHRA and CDR2 is YSYEKL. The CDR3, as DNA: TGCGCCAGCAGCCAAGTCGGGACAGCCAACTATGGCTACACCTTC. Translation: CASSQVGTANYGYTF.

V is TRBV5-1 and J is TRBJ2-1, with 8 nucleotides matching TRBD2. This CDR3 comprises 14 residues. The germline V gene has CDR1 SGHRS and CDR2 YFSETQ. V shed 4 bases, J shed 3 bases, and the junction held 3 bases outside the gene matches. This CDR3 is CASSISGSYNEQFF. CDR3 nucleotides: TGCGCCAGCAGCATAAGCGGGAGCTACAATGAGCAGTTCTTC.

In this sample, this clonotype turned up many times. V is TRBV7-2 and J is TRBJ2-7; no clear D gene. V was trimmed by 4 bases and J by 3 bases, leaving 13 bases between them. The germline gives CDR1 SGHTA, CDR2 FQGNSA. The CDR3 sequence is 14 residues long. Written as DNA, the CDR3 is TGTGCCAGCAGCTCCCAACAGATTAGCTACGAGCAGTACTTC. This sequence encodes CASSSQQISYEQYF.

There are many counts of this clonotype. The V gene is TRBV12-3 or TRBV12-4, the J gene TRBJ1-1; maybe TRBD1 (5 bases). V was pared by 5 bases and J by 6 bases, with 19 bases between. CDR3 length equals 15 residues. CDR3 protein: CASSPSGSGDAEAFF. Written as DNA, the CDR3 is TGTGCCAGCAGTCCTTCTGGCAGTGGGGACGCTGAAGCTTTCTTT.